This record looks at one T cell receptor (beta chain) sequence and its context. Profiling relied on immunoSEQ multiplex PCR, and the TCRdb table lists in-frame clones only, not all of them. The sample includes 25,000 to 30,000 clones, 80% to 90% seen only once; the top ten take less than 3%. This sample was included in a study of blood T cell repertoires in COVID-19. Sample: peripheral blood. The clonotype comes from a human donor in a cohort sampled during active COVID-19.

The CDR3 coding sequence is TGTGCCAGCAGCATCGACAGCGCGCAAGGCTACACCTTC. Protein: CASSIDSAQGYTF. The chain combines TRBV7-3 with TRBJ1-2; weak D call: TRBD1 (5 bases). The CDR3 runs 13 residues. V gave up 5 bases and J gave up 8 bases, with 15 bases separating them. Germline CDR1 is SGHTA and CDR2 is FQGTGA.